The 24 T cell receptor beta chains listed next were all sequenced from one sample in a study of blood T cell repertoires in COVID-19. Sequencing was performed with immunoSEQ multiplex PCR; in TCRdb, only in-frame clones are kept and a portion is missing. The repertoire has fewer than 400,000 clones, 80% to 90% of them found once; the top ten carry about 3%. Sequencing was performed on peripheral blood. The receptors stem from a man aged 25 to 40 with active or convalescent COVID-19.

This clone was picked up a small number of times. The chain links TRBV27 to TRBJ1-5; 8 positions agree with TRBD1. This CDR3 comprises 14 residues. V lost 2 bases, J lost 7 bases, and 4 bases stayed unmatched. Germline V gene lookup returns CDR1 MNHEY and CDR2 SMNVEV (reference sequence). The CDR3 here is CASSLMTGEQPQHF. The CDR3 bases are TGTGCCAGCAGTTTAATGACAGGGGAACAGCCCCAGCATTTT.

This chain connects TRBV2 to TRBJ1-1; maybe TRBD1 (5 bases). The CDR3 is 11 amino acids. Germline CDR1 reads SNHLY; CDR2 reads FYNNEI. The germline V and J ends were trimmed by 5 bases and 8 bases, with 9 bases remaining between them. CDR3 bases: TGTGCCAGCAGTACACAGGTGGAAGCTTTCTTT. It encodes CASSTQVEAFF.

The V call is TRBV5-4, the J call TRBJ1-2; no clear D gene. V was trimmed by 4 bases and J by 7 bases, leaving 17 bases between them. Germline V gene lookup returns CDR1 SGHNT and CDR2 YYREEE (reference sequence). The CDR3 is made up of 14 amino acids. The CDR3 spells CASSRHTSYSGYTF. Written as DNA, the CDR3 is TGTGCCAGCAGCCGACACACTAGCTATAGTGGCTACACCTTC.

The chain has TRBV28 and TRBJ2-1, with 9 bases identical to TRBD2. Trimming cost V 7 bases and J 6 bases; bases outside gene matches: 10. This CDR3 has 15 residues. Germline loops: CDR1 MDHEN, CDR2 SYDVKM. The DNA for the CDR3 is TGTGCCAGCACCTCTGGGGGCGGGAGGGGCAATGAGCAGTTCTTC. Translated, it gives CASTSGGGRGNEQFF.

The J gene is TRBJ2-1, the V gene TRBV5-4, with TRBD2 matching over 7 bases. The length of the CDR3 is 16 residues. Unmatched junction bases numbered 11, after V lost 4 bases and J lost 4 bases. Germline V gene data show CDR1 as SGHNT and CDR2 as YYREEE (reference sequence). The DNA of the CDR3 is TGTGCCAGCAGCAATCTAGGCGGGGGACCTTACAATGAGCAGTTCTTC. It translates to CASSNLGGGPYNEQFF. The whole variable domain, filled in from reference TRBV5-4 and TRBJ2-1, reads ETGVTQSPTHLIKTRGQQVTLRCSSQSGHNTVSWYQQALGQGPQFIFQYYREEENGRGNFPPRFSGLQFPNYSSELNVNALELDDSALYLCASSNLGGGPYNEQFFGPGTRLTVL.

This clone was recorded a few times. The rearrangement uses TRBV9 and TRBJ1-2; D remains unclear. Trimming took 4 bases from V and 5 from J, leaving 12 bases between them. There are 13 residues in the CDR3. In germline, CDR1 is SGDLS, CDR2 YYNGEE. In DNA, the CDR3 is TGTGCCAGCAGCCCCGGGATCACTTATGGCTACACCTTC. Translating it yields CASSPGITYGYTF. Combining the CDR3 with reference TRBV9 and TRBJ1-2 gives the whole variable domain DSGVTQTPKHLITATGQRVTLRCSPRSGDLSVYWYQQSLDQGLQFLIQYYNGEERAKGNILERFSAQQFPDLHSELNLSSLELGDSALYFCASSPGITYGYTFGSGTRLTVV.

The chain recombines TRBV7-8 with TRBJ2-7; 7 positions match TRBD2. CDR1 and CDR2 from the germline V gene are SGHVS and FQNEAQ. Trimming removed 8 bases from V and 2 bases from J; junction bases left unmatched: 12. The CDR3 loop spans 15 amino acids. Here the CDR3 reads CASRYQRGPTYEQYF. The CDR3 DNA follows: TGTGCCAGCCGATACCAGCGGGGCCCAACCTACGAGCAGTACTTC. The variable domain in full, completed from reference TRBV7-8 and TRBJ2-7, reads GAGVSQSPRYKVAKRGQDVALRCDPISGHVSLFWYQQALGQGPEFLTYFQNEAQLDKSGLPSDRFFAERPEGSVSTLKIQRTQQEDSAVYLCASRYQRGPTYEQYFGPGTRLTVT.

CDR3 region: CASSPIPPGQGVLGEQYF. The CDR3 DNA follows: TGTGCCAGCAGTCCGATCCCTCCGGGACAGGGGGTCTTGGGCGAGCAGTACTTC. This chain connects TRBV27 to TRBJ2-7, with TRBD1 identical over 11 bases. The CDR3 totals 18 residues. Germline CDR1 and CDR2: MNHEY and SMNVEV (reference sequence). With V trimmed by 5 bases and J by 6 bases, 18 bases remained unmatched.

The rearrangement joins TRBV29-1 to TRBJ1-1; D gene uncertain. Looked up from germline, CDR1 is SQVTM and CDR2 is ANQGSEA. V was trimmed by 2 bases and J by 3 bases, leaving 10 bases between them. The CDR3 runs to 13 residues. The CDR3 nucleotides read TGCAGCGTTGAACGGGTGTTAGACACTGAAGCTTTCTTT. As protein: CSVERVLDTEAFF.

The V gene is TRBV7-2, the J gene TRBJ1-1; TRBD1 agrees at 8 bases. Unmatched junction bases numbered 10, after V lost 6 bases and J lost 4 bases. The CDR3 consists of 15 residues. CDR1 and CDR2 (germline): SGHTA, FQGNSA. The CDR3 loop reads CASRIQGQGGTEAFF. CDR3 sequence (DNA): TGTGCCAGCAGGATACAAGGACAGGGCGGCACTGAAGCTTTCTTT.

The V and J genes are TRBV28 and TRBJ2-5; D is unclear. Germline CDR1 MDHEN, CDR2 SYDVKM. V was trimmed by 2 bases and J by 5 bases, leaving 6 bases between them. The length of the CDR3 is 12 residues. Here the CDR3 reads CASSLGSETQYF. CDR3 DNA: TGTGCCAGCAGTTTAGGTAGTGAGACCCAGTACTTC.

The chain carries TRBV6-5 and TRBJ2-7, with 8 bases fitting TRBD1. The CDR3 has 15 amino acids. With 8 bases clipped from V and 1 base from J, the junction kept 10 bases outside the gene matches. Germline V CDR1 and CDR2: MNHEY, SVGAGI. CDR3 region: CASYPWDRMSYEQYF. The CDR3 DNA reads as TGTGCCAGCTACCCCTGGGACAGGATGTCCTACGAGCAGTACTTC.

Remarks on this clone: One end of the junction varies from germline; a read error may be responsible. The rearrangement links TRBV18 to TRBJ2-7, with 7 bases lining up with TRBD1. Germline V lookup: CDR1 KGHSH, CDR2 LQKENI. The CDR3 runs 16 residues. The CDR3 loop reads CASSPRLTGPSREQYF. The CDR3 DNA reads as TGTGCCAGCTCTCCACGCCTGACAGGGCCTTCCAGGGAGCAGTACTTC.

CDR3 amino acids: CASSYDRVKQFF. The CDR3 DNA follows: TGTGCCAGCAGTTACGACAGGGTGAAGCAGTTCTTC. The J gene is TRBJ2-1, the V gene TRBV6-2 or TRBV6-3; 7 nucleotides agree with TRBD1. Germline CDR1 MNHEY, CDR2 SVGEGT. Losses at the gene ends were 2 bases for V and 11 bases for J; bases not matched to a gene: 3. The CDR3 is 12 residues long.

The chain uses TRBV30 and TRBJ2-3, with D possibly matching TRBD1 (6 bases). CDR3 length: 12 amino acids. Trimming took off 4 bases at V and 5 bases at J, with 10 bases between the two ends. The germline V gene encodes CDR1 GTSNPN and CDR2 SVGIG (reference sequence). DNA for the CDR3: TGTGCCTGGAAACAGGGATTAGATACGCAGTATTTT. Protein: CAWKQGLDTQYF.

The chain uses TRBV6-5 and TRBJ2-7; 8 nucleotides line up with TRBD2. This CDR3 has 14 amino acids. V shed 2 bases and J 3 bases; nucleotides not matched to a gene: 3. Germline V lookup: CDR1 MNHEY, CDR2 SVGAGI. The CDR3 DNA is TGTGCCAGCAGTTACGAGCGGGAGCTCTACGAGCAGTACTTC. Protein product: CASSYERELYEQYF.

The V and J genes are TRBV7-9 and TRBJ2-3; D might be TRBD1 (5 bases). From germline, CDR1 is SEHNR and CDR2 FQNEAQ (reference sequence). V lost 10 bases and J 0 bases, leaving 8 bases between the germline ends. This CDR3 contains 12 residues. CDR3 region: CAMGLSTDTQYF. In DNA form, the CDR3 reads TGTGCCATGGGGCTTAGCACAGATACGCAGTATTTT.

The chain carries TRBV6-5 and TRBJ1-5; possible D gene TRBD1, 5 bases. Germline loops: CDR1 MNHEY, CDR2 SVGAGI. The ends were cut back, 6 bases at V and 4 bases at J, with 13 bases in the middle. The CDR3 runs 14 residues. CDR3 nucleotide sequence: TGTGCCAGCAGCCCGCCCGGGGGAAATCAGCCCCAGCATTTT. This sequence encodes CASSPPGGNQPQHF.

This rearrangement joins TRBV5-4 to TRBJ1-4, with D perhaps TRBD1 (5 bases). This CDR3 has 14 residues. Per the germline V gene, CDR1 is SGHNT and CDR2 is YYREEE (reference sequence). V was cut by 4 bases and J by 8 bases, with 15 bases left in between. The CDR3 here is CASSRPGLEEKLFF. The CDR3 nucleotides are TGTGCCAGCAGCCGACCGGGACTAGAAGAAAAACTGTTTTTT.

This chain uses TRBV20-1 with TRBJ1-2; D unclear. V shed 4 bases and J shed 14 bases, with 11 bases lying between them. The germline V gene has CDR1 DFQATT and CDR2 SNEGSKA (reference sequence). The CDR3 covers 9 residues. The CDR3 here is CSATPRGTF. The DNA of the CDR3 is TGCAGTGCTACCCCCCGGGGAACCTTC.

On this clone itself: The junction departs from germline at one end; a sequencing error may be responsible. This chain joins TRBV25-1 and TRBJ2-7; tentatively, D is TRBD1 (6 bases). The CDR3 has 13 amino acids. Germline loops: CDR1 MGHDK, CDR2 SYGVNS. CDR3 region: CSTFDRLRSEQYF. Here the CDR3 DNA reads TGCTCAACGTTCGACAGGCTTAGGAGCGAGCAGTACTTC.

The J gene is TRBJ2-1, the V gene TRBV7-2; 7 nucleotides agree with TRBD2. Germline V gene lookup returns CDR1 SGHTA and CDR2 FQGNSA. J lost 4 bases, V lost 1 base, and 10 bases had no gene match. CDR3 length equals 17 residues. Here the CDR3 reads CASSLVVGDYKYNEQFF. In DNA, the CDR3 is TGTGCCAGCAGCTTAGTTGTGGGGGACTATAAATACAATGAGCAGTTCTTC.

This clone was seen only a few times. A much more abundant neighbour one base away suggests this may be a read error. This rearrangement joins TRBV28 to TRBJ2-7, with D tentatively TRBD1 (6 bases). The CDR3 sequence is 12 residues long. Germline V lookup: CDR1 MDHEN, CDR2 SYDVKM. Trimming removed 4 bases at V and 2 bases at J, with 6 bases between. The CDR3 sequence: CASSWTAYEQYF. As DNA, the CDR3 is TGTGCCAGCAGTTGGACAGCCTACGAGCAGTACTTC. Full variable domain (outside the CDR3, taken from reference TRBV28 and TRBJ2-7): DVKVTQSSRYLVKRTGEKVFLECVQDMDHENMFWYRQDPGLGLRLIYFSYDVKMKEKGDIPEGYSVSREKKERFSLILESASTNQTSMYLCASSWTAYEQYFGPGTRLTVT.

This rearrangement joins TRBV7-2 to TRBJ1-1; D unclear. V lost 3 bases and J 1 base, leaving 9 bases between the germline ends. CDR1 and CDR2 from the germline V gene are SGHTA and FQGNSA. The CDR3 totals 14 residues. As DNA, the CDR3 is TGTGCCAGCAGCTTCGTACTCCCGAACACTGAAGCTTTCTTT. Protein product: CASSFVLPNTEAFF.